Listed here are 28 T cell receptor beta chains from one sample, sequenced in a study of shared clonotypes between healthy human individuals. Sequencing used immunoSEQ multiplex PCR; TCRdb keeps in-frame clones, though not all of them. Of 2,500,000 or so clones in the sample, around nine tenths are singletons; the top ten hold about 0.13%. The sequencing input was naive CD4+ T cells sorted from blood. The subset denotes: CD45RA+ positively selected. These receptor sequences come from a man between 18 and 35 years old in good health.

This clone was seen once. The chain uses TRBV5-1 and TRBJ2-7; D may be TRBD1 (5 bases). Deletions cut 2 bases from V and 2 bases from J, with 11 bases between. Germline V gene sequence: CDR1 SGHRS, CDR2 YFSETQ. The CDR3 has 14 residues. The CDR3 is CASSFDRSPYEQYF. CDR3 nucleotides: TGCGCCAGCAGCTTCGACAGATCTCCCTACGAGCAGTACTTC.

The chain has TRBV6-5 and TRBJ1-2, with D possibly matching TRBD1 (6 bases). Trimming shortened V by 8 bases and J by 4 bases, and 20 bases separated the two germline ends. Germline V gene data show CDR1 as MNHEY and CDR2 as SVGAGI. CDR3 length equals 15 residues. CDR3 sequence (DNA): TGTGCCAGCTTTCACCAATGGACAGACCCCTATGGCTACACCTTC. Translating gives CASFHQWTDPYGYTF.

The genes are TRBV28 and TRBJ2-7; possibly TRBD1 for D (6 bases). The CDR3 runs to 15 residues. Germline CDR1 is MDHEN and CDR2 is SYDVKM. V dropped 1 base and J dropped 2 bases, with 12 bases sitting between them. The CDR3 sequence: CASSLYRGGPYEQYF. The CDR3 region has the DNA TGTGCCAGCAGTTTATATCGAGGGGGACCCTACGAGCAGTACTTC.

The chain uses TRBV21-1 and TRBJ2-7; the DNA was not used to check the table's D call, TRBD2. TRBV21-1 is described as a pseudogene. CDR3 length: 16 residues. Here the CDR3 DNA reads TGTGCCAGCAGCCCACCCCTAGGACTAGCGGTATACGAGCAGTACTTC. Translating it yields CASSPPLGLAVYEQYF.

The CDR3 loop is CASRFESNEKLFF. In nucleotides, the CDR3 is TGTGCCAGCAGGTTCGAAAGTAATGAAAAACTGTTTTTT. The V call is TRBV7-9, the J call TRBJ1-4; D unclear. CDR3 size: 13 residues. The V end was cut by 6 bases, the J end by 4 bases, with 9 bases between. Germline assignment: CDR1 SEHNR and CDR2 FQNEAQ (reference sequence).

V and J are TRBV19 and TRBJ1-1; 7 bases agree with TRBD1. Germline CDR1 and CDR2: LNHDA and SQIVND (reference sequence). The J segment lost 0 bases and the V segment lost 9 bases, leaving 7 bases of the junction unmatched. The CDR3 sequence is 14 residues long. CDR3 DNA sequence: TGTGCCAGCCAAAGACAGGGCATGAACACTGAAGCTTTCTTT. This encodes CASQRQGMNTEAFF. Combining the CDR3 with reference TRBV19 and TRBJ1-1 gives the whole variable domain DGGITQSPKYLFRKEGQNVTLSCEQNLNHDAMYWYRQDPGQGLRLIYYSQIVNDFQKGDIAEGYSVSREKKESFPLTVTSAQKNPTAFYLCASQRQGMNTEAFFGQGTRLTVV.

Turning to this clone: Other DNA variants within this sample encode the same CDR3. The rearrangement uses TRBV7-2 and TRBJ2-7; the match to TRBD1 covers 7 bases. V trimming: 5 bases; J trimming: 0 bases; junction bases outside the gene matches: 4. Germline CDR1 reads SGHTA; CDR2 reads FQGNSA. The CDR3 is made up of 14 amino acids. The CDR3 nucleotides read TGTGCCAGCAGCGTGACAGGGAGCTCCTACGAGCAGTACTTC. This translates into CASSVTGSSYEQYF. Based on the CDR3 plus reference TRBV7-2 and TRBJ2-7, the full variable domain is GAGVSQSPSNKVTEKGKDVELRCDPISGHTALYWYRQSLGQGLEFLIYFQGNSAPDKSGLPSDRFSAERTGGSVSTLTIQRTQQEDSAVYLCASSVTGSSYEQYFGPGTRLTVT.

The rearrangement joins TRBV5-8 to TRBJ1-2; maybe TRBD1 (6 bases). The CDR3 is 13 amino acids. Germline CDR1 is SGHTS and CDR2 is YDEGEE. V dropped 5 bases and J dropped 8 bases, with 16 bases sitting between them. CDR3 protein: CASSFDRLDGYTF. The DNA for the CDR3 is TGTGCCAGCAGTTTCGACAGGCTCGACGGCTACACCTTC. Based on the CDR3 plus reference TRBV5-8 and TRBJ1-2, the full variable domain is EAGVTQSPTHLIKTRGQQATLRCSPISGHTSVYWYQQALGLGLQFLLWYDEGEERNRGNFPPRFSGRQFPNYSSELNVNALELEDSALYLCASSFDRLDGYTFGSGTRLTVV.

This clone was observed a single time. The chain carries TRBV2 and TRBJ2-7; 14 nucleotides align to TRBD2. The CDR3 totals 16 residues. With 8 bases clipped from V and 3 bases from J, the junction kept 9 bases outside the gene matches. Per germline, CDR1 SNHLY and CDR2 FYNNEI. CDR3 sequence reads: CASSSGLAGGNYEQYF. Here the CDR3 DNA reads TGTGCCAGCTCCTCAGGACTAGCGGGGGGAAACTACGAGCAGTACTTC.

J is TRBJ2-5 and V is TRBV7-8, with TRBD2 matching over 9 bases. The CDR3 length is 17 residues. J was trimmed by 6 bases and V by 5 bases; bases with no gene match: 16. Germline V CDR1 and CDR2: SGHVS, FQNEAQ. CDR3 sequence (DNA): TGTGCCAGCAGCCATGTCCTGCGGGAGGGCGGAGAAAAGACCCAGTACTTC. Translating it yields CASSHVLREGGEKTQYF.

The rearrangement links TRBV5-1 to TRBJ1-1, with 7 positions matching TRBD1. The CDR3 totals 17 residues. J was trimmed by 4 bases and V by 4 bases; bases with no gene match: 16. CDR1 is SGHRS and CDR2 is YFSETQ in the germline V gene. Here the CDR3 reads CASSAQAGTEVSTEAFF. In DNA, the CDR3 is TGCGCCAGCAGCGCGCAAGCCGGGACAGAGGTATCCACTGAAGCTTTCTTT.

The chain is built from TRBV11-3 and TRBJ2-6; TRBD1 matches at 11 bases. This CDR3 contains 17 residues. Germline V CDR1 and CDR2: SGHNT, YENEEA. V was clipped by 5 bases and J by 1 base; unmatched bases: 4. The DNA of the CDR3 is TGTGCCAGCAGCCTAGGACAGGGGGCATCTGGGGCCAACGTCCTGACTTTC. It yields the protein CASSLGQGASGANVLTF.

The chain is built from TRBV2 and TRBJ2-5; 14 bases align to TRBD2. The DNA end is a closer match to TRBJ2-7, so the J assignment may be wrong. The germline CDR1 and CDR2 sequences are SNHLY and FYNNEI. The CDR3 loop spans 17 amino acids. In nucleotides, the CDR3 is TGTGCCAGCAGTCCGGGACTAGCGGGAGCAGGGACCTACGAGCAGTACTTC. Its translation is CASSPGLAGAGTYEQYF.

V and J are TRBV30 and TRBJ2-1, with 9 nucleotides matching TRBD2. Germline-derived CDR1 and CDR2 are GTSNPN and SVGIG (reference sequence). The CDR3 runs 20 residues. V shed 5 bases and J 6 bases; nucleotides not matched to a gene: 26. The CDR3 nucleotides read TGTGCCTGGGCTGGGACCGGAGGGACTTACGCGGGAGGGCCCCGCAATGAGCAGTTCTTC. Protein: CAWAGTGGTYAGGPRNEQFF.

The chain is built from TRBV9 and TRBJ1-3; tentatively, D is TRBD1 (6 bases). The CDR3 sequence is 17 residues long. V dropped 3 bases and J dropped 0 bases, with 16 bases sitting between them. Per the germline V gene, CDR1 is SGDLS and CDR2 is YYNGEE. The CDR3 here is CASSDWDIPDSGNTIYF. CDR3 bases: TGTGCCAGCAGCGACTGGGACATCCCAGACTCTGGAAACACCATATATTTT.

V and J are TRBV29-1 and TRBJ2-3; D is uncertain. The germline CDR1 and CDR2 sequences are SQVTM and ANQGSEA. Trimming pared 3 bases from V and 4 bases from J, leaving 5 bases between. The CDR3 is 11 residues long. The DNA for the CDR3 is TGCAGCGTTGACTGGGCAGATACGCAGTATTTT. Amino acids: CSVDWADTQYF.

As DNA, the CDR3 is TGTGCCAGCAGTTCTCCCAACGGCGCAGGAGCTTTCTTT. Its translation is CASSSPNGAGAFF. The chain couples TRBV6-6 to TRBJ1-1; D not resolved. V was trimmed by 4 bases and J by 10 bases, leaving 16 bases between them. The germline V gene encodes CDR1 MNHNY and CDR2 SVGAGI (reference sequence). The CDR3 length is 13 residues.

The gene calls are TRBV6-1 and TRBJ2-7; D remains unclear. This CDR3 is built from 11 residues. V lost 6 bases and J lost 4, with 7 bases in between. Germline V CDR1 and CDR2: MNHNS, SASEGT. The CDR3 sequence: CASRREYEQYF. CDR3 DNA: TGTGCCAGCAGACGAGAATACGAGCAGTACTTC.

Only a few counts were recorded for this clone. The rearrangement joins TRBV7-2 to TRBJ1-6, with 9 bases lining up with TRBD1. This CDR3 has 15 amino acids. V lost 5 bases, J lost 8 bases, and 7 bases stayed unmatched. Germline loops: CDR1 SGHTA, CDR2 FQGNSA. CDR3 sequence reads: CASSIRTGDYSPLHF. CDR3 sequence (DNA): TGTGCCAGCAGCATCCGGACAGGGGATTATTCACCCCTCCACTTT.

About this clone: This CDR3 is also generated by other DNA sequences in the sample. The CDR3: CASSLVDTEAFF. Written as DNA, the CDR3 is TGTGCCAGCAGCTTAGTGGACACTGAAGCTTTCTTT. The chain carries TRBV7-2 and TRBJ1-1; D gene unclear. Trimming removed 1 base at V and 3 bases at J, with 3 bases between. This CDR3 region has 12 residues. The germline V gene encodes CDR1 SGHTA and CDR2 FQGNSA.

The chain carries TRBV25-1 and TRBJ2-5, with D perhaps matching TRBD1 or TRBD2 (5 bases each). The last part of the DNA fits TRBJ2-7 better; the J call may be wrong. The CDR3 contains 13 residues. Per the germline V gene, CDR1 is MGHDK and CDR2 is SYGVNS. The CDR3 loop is CASSEGTPYEQYF. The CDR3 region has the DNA TGTGCCAGCAGTGAAGGGACCCCATACGAGCAGTACTTC.

Here the CDR3 reads CASSELKGEGARQPQHF. CDR3 in DNA: TGTGCCAGCAGTGAATTGAAGGGGGAAGGGGCACGGCAGCCCCAGCATTTT. The V call is TRBV6-1, the J call TRBJ1-5; tentatively, D is TRBD1 (6 bases). The V gene lost 2 bases and the J gene lost 7 bases, with 21 bases spanning the gap. The CDR3 has 17 residues. CDR1 is MNHNS, CDR2 SASEGT, per germline.

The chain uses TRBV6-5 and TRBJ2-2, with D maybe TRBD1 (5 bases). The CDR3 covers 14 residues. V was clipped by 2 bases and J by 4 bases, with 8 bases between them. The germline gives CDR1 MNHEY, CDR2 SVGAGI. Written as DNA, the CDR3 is TGTGCCAGCAGTTACGACAGAATCACCGGGGAGCTGTTTTTT. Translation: CASSYDRITGELFF.

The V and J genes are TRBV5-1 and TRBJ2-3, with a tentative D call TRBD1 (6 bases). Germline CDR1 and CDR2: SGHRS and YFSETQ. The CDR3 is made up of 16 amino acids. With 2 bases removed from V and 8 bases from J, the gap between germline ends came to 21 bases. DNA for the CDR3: TGCGCCAGCAGCTTTTACCGGGACACGTCAACGGGTACGCAGTATTTT. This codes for CASSFYRDTSTGTQYF.

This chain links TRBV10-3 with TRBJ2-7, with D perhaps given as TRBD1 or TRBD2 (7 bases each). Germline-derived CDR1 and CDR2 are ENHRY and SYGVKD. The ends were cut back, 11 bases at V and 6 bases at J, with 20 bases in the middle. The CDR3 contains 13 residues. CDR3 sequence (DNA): TGTGCCTCGAGACAGGGAGGGAATAGCGAGCAGTACTTC. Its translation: CASRQGGNSEQYF.

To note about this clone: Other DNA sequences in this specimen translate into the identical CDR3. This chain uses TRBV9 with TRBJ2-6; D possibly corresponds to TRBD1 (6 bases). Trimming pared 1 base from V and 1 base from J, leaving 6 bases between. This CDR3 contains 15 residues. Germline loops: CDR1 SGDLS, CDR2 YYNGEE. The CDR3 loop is CASSVQGSGANVLTF. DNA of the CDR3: TGTGCCAGCAGCGTACAGGGGTCTGGGGCCAACGTCCTGACTTTC.

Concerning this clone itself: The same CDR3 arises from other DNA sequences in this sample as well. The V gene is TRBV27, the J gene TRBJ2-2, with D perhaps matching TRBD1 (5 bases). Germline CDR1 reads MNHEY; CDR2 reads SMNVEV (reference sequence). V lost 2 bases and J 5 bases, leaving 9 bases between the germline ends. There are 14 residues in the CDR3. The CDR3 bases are TGTGCCAGCAGTTTACGGCAGGGTACCGGGGAGCTGTTTTTT. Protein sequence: CASSLRQGTGELFF.

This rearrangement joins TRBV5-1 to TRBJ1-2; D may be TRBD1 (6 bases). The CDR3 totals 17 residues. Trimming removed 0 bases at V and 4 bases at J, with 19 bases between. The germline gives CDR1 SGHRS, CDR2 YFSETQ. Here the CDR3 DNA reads TGCGCCAGCAGCTTGGACGACGGACAGAAAGTCTTCTATGGCTACACCTTC. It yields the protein CASSLDDGQKVFYGYTF.